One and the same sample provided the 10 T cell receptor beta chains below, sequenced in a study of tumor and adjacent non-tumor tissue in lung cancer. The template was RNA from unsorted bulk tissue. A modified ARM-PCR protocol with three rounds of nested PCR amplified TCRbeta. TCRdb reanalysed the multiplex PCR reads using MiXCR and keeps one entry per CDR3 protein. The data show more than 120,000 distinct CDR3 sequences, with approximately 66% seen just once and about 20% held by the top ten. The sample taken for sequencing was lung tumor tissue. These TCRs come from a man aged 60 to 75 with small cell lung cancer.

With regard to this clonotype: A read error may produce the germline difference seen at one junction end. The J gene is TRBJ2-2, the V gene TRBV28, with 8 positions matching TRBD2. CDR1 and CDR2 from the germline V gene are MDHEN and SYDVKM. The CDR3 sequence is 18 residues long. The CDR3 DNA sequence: TGTTCCAGCAGTTCCTCCTTATTAGCGGGAACGAACACCGGGGAGCTGTTTTTT. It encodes CSSSSSLLAGTNTGELFF.

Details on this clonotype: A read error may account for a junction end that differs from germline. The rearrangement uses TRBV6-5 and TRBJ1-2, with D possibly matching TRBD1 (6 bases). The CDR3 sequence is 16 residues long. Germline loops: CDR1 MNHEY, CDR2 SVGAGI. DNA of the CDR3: TGTGCCAGCAGCATCCAGACAGGCGCGGGCAACTATGGCTGCACCTTC. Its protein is CASSIQTGAGNYGCTF.

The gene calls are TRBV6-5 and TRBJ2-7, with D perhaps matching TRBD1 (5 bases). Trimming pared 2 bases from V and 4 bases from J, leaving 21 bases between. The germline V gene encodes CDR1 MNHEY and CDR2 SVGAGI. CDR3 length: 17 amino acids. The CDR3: CASSYRPGSNSFYEQYF. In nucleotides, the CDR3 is TGTGCCAGCAGTTACAGACCAGGGTCGAATTCCTTTTACGAGCAGTACTTC.

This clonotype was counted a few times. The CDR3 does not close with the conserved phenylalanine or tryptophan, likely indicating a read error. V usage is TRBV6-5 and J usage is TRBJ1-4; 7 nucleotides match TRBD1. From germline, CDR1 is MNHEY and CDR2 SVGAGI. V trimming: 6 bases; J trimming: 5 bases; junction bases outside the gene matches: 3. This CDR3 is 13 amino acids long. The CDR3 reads CASRRQGNEKLFL. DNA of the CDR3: TGTGCCAGCAGACGACAGGGCAATGAAAAACTGTTTCTT.

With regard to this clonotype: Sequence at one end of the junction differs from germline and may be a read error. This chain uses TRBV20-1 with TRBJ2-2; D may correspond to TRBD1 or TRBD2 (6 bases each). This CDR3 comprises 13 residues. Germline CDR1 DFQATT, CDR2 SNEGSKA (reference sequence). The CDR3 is CSVSEGGEGEPFF. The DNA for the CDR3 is TGCAGTGTTAGTGAGGGGGGTGAAGGGGAGCCGTTTTTT.

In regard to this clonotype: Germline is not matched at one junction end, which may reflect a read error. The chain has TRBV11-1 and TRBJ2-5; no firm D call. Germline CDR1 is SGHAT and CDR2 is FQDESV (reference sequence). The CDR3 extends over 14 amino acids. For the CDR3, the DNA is TGTGCCAGCAGCCAAAACAGAGTAGGAGAGACCCAGTACTTT. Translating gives CASSQNRVGETQYF.

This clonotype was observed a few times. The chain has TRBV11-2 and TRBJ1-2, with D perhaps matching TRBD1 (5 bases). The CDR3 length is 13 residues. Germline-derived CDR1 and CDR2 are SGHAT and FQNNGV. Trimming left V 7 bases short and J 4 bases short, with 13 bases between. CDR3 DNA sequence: TGTGCCAGCACTTTAACAGGAGTCTATGGCTACACCTTC. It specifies CASTLTGVYGYTF.

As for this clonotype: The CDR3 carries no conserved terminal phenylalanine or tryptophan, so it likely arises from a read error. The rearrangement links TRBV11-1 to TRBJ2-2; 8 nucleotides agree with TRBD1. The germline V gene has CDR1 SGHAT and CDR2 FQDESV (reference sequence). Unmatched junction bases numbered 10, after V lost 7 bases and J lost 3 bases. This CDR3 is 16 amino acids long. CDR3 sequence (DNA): TGTGCCAGCAACCCCCCGGACAGGGTAGACACCGGGGAGCTGTTTTAT. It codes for CASNPPDRVDTGELFY.

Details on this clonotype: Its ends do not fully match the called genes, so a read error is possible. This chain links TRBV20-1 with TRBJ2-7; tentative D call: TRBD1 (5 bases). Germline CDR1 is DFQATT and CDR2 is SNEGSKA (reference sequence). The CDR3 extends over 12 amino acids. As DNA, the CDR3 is TGCAGTGTGTGGCAGGGTCAAGACGAGCAGAGCTTC. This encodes CSVWQGQDEQSF.

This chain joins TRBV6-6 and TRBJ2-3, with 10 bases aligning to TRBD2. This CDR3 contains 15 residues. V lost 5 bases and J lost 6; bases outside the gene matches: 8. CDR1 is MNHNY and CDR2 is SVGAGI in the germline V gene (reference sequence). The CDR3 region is CASSKTSGNTDTQYF. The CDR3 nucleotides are TGTGCCAGCAGTAAAACTAGCGGGAACACGGATACGCAGTATTTT.